This TCR beta chain was profiled in a study of liver allograft versus peripheral blood T cells. Study-wide context: Hepatic allograft T cell receptor repertoires were evaluated relative to those present in recipients' peripheral blood.

By sample share, this clonotype is medium-sized. One entry per CDR3 protein results from TCRdb running MiXCR on the reads. The sample records more than 2,500 distinct CDR3 sequences, about a sixth being singletons. This TCR came from a human patient who had a liver transplant. Some T cells may be provided by the graft donor.

The CDR3 loop reads CASSTTTGPLNTIYF. CDR3 DNA sequence: TGTGCCAGCAGCACCACGACAGGGCCTTTAAACACCATATATTTT. This sequence joins TRBV7-2 and TRBJ1-3, with 7 bases fitting TRBD1. Germline lookup yields CDR1 SGHTA and CDR2 FQGNSA. With 5 bases clipped from V and 6 bases from J, the junction kept 10 bases outside the gene matches. The CDR3 is made up of 15 amino acids.